The T cell receptor beta chain under discussion was sequenced for a study of graft-versus-host responses after intestinal transplantation. Study at large: Isolated intestinal, liver-intestinal, or multivisceral transplants were what recipients had. Anti-thymocyte globulin induction preceded about three years of tacrolimus and steroid maintenance in all recipients. General observations from the study: High graft-versus-host to host-versus-graft clonal ratios were seen in allografts of patients with graft-donor T cell macrochimerism. The marrow of recipients harbored GvH clones, and ileum or blood showed some of them first.

V lost 0 bases and J lost 9; bases outside the gene matches: 4. The CDR3 covers 15 residues. From germline, CDR1 is SGHRS and CDR2 YFSETQ. A single count supports this clone. Its target is unknown. TCRdb keeps only in-frame clones here, not all; method: immunoSEQ multiplex PCR. The sample contains 90,000 to 120,000 clones, approximately 86% of which appear only once. The sequence was obtained from a human donor who was the organ donor for an intestinal transplant. V is TRBV5-1 and J is TRBJ1-6; the match to TRBD1 covers 9 bases. The material sequenced was unstimulated CD4+ T cells sorted from spleen or lymph node cells, taken before transplant. The DNA of the CDR3 is TGCGCCAGCAGCTTGGTACAGGGGGCAGGTTCACCCCTCCACTTT. Its protein is CASSLVQGAGSPLHF.